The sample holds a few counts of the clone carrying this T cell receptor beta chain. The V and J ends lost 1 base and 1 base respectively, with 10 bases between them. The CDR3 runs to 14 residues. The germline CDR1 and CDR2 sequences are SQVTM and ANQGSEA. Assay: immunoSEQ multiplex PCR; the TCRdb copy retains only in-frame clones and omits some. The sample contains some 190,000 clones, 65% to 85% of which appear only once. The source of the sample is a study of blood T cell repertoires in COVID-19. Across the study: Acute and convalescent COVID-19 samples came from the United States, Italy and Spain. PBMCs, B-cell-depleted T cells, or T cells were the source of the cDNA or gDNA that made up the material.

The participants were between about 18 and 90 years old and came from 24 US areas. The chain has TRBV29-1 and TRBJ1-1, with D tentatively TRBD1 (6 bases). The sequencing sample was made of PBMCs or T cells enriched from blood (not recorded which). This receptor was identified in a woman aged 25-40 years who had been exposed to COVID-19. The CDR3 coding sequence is TGCAGCGTTGAAGCAGGACAGTCGAACACTGAAGCTTTCTTT. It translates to CSVEAGQSNTEAFF.